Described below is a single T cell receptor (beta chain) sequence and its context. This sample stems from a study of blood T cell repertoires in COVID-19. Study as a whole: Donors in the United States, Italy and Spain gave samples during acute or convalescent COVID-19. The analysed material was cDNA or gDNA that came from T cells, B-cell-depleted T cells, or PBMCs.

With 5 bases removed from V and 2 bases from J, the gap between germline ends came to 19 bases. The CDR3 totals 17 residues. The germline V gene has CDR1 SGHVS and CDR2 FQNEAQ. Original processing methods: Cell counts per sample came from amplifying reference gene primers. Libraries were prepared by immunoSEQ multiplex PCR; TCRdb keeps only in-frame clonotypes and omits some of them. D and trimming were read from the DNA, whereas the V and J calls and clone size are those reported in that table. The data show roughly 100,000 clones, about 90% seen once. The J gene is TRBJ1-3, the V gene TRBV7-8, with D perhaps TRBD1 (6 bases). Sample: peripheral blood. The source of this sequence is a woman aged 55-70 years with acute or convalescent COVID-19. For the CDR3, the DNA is TGTGCCAGCAGCCTAGGGGGGAGGGCCTCCCCTGGAAACACCATATATTTT. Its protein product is CASSLGGRASPGNTIYF.